This entry lists 32 T cell receptor beta chains sequenced from one sample in a study of T cell repertoires in cytomegalovirus infection. No antigen has been identified for these receptors. TCRdb redid the calling of the reads with MiXCR, one entry per CDR3 protein. The repertoire has 650,000 to 900,000 distinct CDR3 sequences, about 31% of them found once; the top ten carry roughly 12%. The sequencing here drew on cultured CD8+ T cells from PBMCs, taken from culture after CMV antigen stimulation. Receptor source: a human donor in good health (CMV status not recorded). Some clones in this sample may be carry-over from other donors' samples.

The chain recombines TRBV20-1 with TRBJ2-7; D is uncertain. With 0 bases removed from V and 0 bases from J, the gap between germline ends came to 15 bases. Germline V CDR1 and CDR2: DFQATT, SNEGSKA (reference sequence). This CDR3 has 16 residues. The DNA for the CDR3 is TGCAGTGCTAGAGATAGGTCGGGCGGAATCTCCTACGAGCAGTACTTC. As protein: CSARDRSGGISYEQYF.

This clonotype was seen only a few times. V gene TRBV2 combines with J gene TRBJ2-3; 8 bases align to TRBD2. Germline V gene sequence: CDR1 SNHLY, CDR2 FYNNEI. Trimming removed 10 bases from V and 5 bases from J; junction bases left unmatched: 8. The CDR3 contains 13 residues. The CDR3: CATAGGGLDTQYF. The CDR3 DNA reads as TGTGCCACCGCCGGCGGGGGGCTAGATACGCAGTATTTT. The full variable domain, with the rest looked up from reference TRBV2 and TRBJ2-3, is EPEVTQTPSHQVTQMGQEVILRCVPISNHLYFYWYRQILGQKVEFLVSFYNNEISEKSEIFDDQFSVERPDGSNFTLKIRSTKLEDSAMYFCATAGGGLDTQYFGPGTRLTVL.

The chain joins TRBV5-4 to TRBJ1-1, with 8 bases matching TRBD1. The CDR3 has 15 amino acids. Per germline, CDR1 SGHNT and CDR2 YYREEE (reference sequence). Trimming removed 4 bases from V and 4 bases from J; junction bases left unmatched: 9. CDR3 DNA sequence: TGTGCCAGCAGCCCCATTCCGGACAGGGCCACTGAAGCTTTCTTT. Translated: CASSPIPDRATEAFF.

There are a few counts of this clonotype. This chain joins TRBV7-6 and TRBJ1-4, with D unclear. The CDR3 has 14 residues. V was shortened by 5 bases and J by 8 bases, with 15 bases between the two germline ends. The germline V gene encodes CDR1 SGHVS and CDR2 FNYEAQ. Written as DNA, the CDR3 is TGTGCCAGCAGCGCCCGGGGATGGGTAGAAAAACTGTTTTTT. This gives the protein CASSARGWVEKLFF.

This chain's CDR3 is CATYAARTGNSGELFF. In nucleotides, the CDR3 is TGTGCCACCTATGCAGCTAGGACAGGGAATTCGGGGGAGCTGTTTTTT. The chain combines TRBV19 with TRBJ2-2; 8 bases agree with TRBD1. Unmatched junction bases numbered 18, after V lost 10 bases and J lost 8 bases. CDR1 is LNHDA, CDR2 SQIVND, per germline (reference sequence). The CDR3 covers 16 residues.

The J gene is TRBJ2-1, the V gene TRBV5-4; D unresolved. V was trimmed by 0 bases and J by 0 bases, leaving 7 bases between them. Germline loops: CDR1 SGHNT, CDR2 YYREEE (reference sequence). The CDR3 contains 15 residues. In DNA, the CDR3 is TGTGCCAGCAGCTTGGCTCACAGCTCCTACAATGAGCAGTTCTTC. This sequence encodes CASSLAHSSYNEQFF.

The gene calls are TRBV6-5 and TRBJ1-2; D unclear. This CDR3 region has 14 residues. Trimming took off 4 bases at V and 8 bases at J, with 17 bases between the two ends. CDR1 is MNHEY, CDR2 SVGAGI, per germline. The CDR3 DNA sequence: TGTGCCAGCAGTTCGGGGAGCAGGAGGGAAGGCTACACCTTC. As protein: CASSSGSRREGYTF.

The genes are TRBV20-1 and TRBJ2-3, with 8 bases identical to TRBD1. Germline V CDR1 and CDR2: DFQATT, SNEGSKA (reference sequence). The CDR3 spans 16 residues. The junction had 11 bases not matched to a gene; V was cut back by 4 bases and J by 2 bases. The CDR3 loop is CSAIATGGDITDTQYF. The CDR3 nucleotides read TGCAGTGCTATTGCTACAGGGGGTGACATCACAGATACGCAGTATTTT.

The V call is TRBV6-1, the J call TRBJ1-1; D call uncertain. Germline CDR1 and CDR2: MNHNS and SASEGT. The CDR3 is 14 amino acids. Trimming took off 8 bases at V and 3 bases at J, with 16 bases between the two ends. CDR3: CASYLAGGYTEAFF. The CDR3 bases are TGTGCCAGCTATCTTGCCGGCGGGTACACTGAAGCTTTCTTT.

The sample holds one count of this clonotype. CDR3 in DNA: TGTGCCAGCAGTTACGTATCGGGAGGGACCGAGCAGTACGTC. It codes for CASSYVSGGTEQYV. The chain carries TRBV6-2 or TRBV6-3 and TRBJ2-7, with TRBD2 matching over 8 bases. CDR1 MNHEY and CDR2 SVGEGT come from the germline V gene. Unmatched junction bases numbered 6, after V lost 2 bases and J lost 6 bases. This CDR3 has 14 amino acids.

In this sample, this clonotype turned up a few times. This sequence joins TRBV29-1 and TRBJ1-2, with TRBD1 as a possible D gene (6 bases). CDR3 length: 13 residues. The germline CDR1 and CDR2 sequences are SQVTM and ANQGSEA. The CDR3 DNA reads TGCAGGTTGGGGGACACGACTAACTATGGCTACACCTTC. Its protein product is CRLGDTTNYGYTF.

V and J are TRBV20-1 and TRBJ2-1, with TRBD1 matching 7 bases. The V gene's germline CDR1 is DFQATT and CDR2 SNEGSKA (reference sequence). The CDR3 spans 13 residues. V lost 6 bases to trimming and J lost 0 bases; unmatched junction nucleotides: 2. The CDR3 here is CSAYRGSYNEQFF. For the CDR3, the DNA is TGCAGTGCCTACAGGGGCTCCTACAATGAGCAGTTCTTC.

CDR3 in DNA: TGTGCCAGCAGAGACAGCATTTCCTACGAGCAGTACTTC. Translation: CASRDSISYEQYF. V is TRBV6-1 and J is TRBJ2-7, with D possibly TRBD1 on 5 matching bases. Trimming took 6 bases from V and 1 from J, leaving 10 bases between them. This CDR3 contains 13 residues. Germline V gives CDR1 MNHNS, CDR2 SASEGT.

The rearrangement links TRBV5-6 to TRBJ2-7, with 9 bases fitting TRBD1. Germline-derived CDR1 and CDR2 are SGHDT and YYEEEE. The CDR3 consists of 15 residues. The trim removed 0 bases at V and 2 bases at J, leaving 3 bases unmatched. CDR3 bases: TGTGCCAGCAGCTTGGGGACAGGGGACACCTACGAGCAGTACGTC. Translated: CASSLGTGDTYEQYV.

This clonotype was seen a few times. The genes are TRBV5-5 and TRBJ1-5; a weak D match, TRBD1 (5 bases). CDR1 and CDR2 from the germline V gene are SGHKS and YYEKEE (reference sequence). There are 16 residues in the CDR3. V lost 2 bases to trimming and J lost 5 bases, with 17 bases between them. CDR3 sequence: CASSLVAGDEYQPQHF. DNA of the CDR3: TGTGCCAGCAGCTTAGTGGCGGGGGACGAATATCAGCCCCAGCATTTT. The variable domain in full, with the rest retrieved from reference TRBV5-5 and TRBJ1-5, is DAGVTQSPTHLIKTRGQQVTLRCSPISGHKSVSWYQQVLGQGPQFIFQYYEKEERGRGNFPDRFSARQFPNYSSELNVNALLLGDSALYLCASSLVAGDEYQPQHFGDGTRLSIL.

This chain uses TRBV14 with TRBJ1-1; no definite D call. The CDR3 runs 15 residues. V lost 4 bases and J lost 0, with 12 bases in between. Germline CDR1 reads SGHDN; CDR2 reads FVKESK. The CDR3 DNA is TGTGCCAGCAGCCCTACAAGAGTCATGAACACTGAAGCTTTCTTT. Protein product: CASSPTRVMNTEAFF.

The chain links TRBV7-6 to TRBJ2-7; TRBD1 matches 9 bases. V was clipped by 4 bases and J by 3 bases; unmatched bases: 13. The CDR3 runs 17 residues. The germline V gene has CDR1 SGHVS and CDR2 FNYEAQ. In DNA, the CDR3 is TGTGCCAGCAGCTCCGGGACAGGGTTCTCCCTACGCTACGAGCAGTACGTC. Its translation is CASSSGTGFSLRYEQYV.

This clonotype was detected a few times. This chain links TRBV6-2 or TRBV6-3 with TRBJ2-5; D is undetermined. V was pared by 2 bases and J by 3 bases, with 10 bases between. Germline assignment: CDR1 MNHEY and CDR2 SVGEGT. The CDR3 spans 14 residues. CDR3 region: CASSYLSTEETQYF. The CDR3 DNA is TGTGCCAGCAGTTACCTATCAACAGAAGAGACCCAGTACTTC.

This clonotype was seen only a few times. The chain joins TRBV14 to TRBJ2-5; D call uncertain. Germline lookup yields CDR1 SGHDN and CDR2 FVKESK. Deletions cut 0 bases from V and 4 bases from J, with 9 bases between. This CDR3 contains 14 residues. CDR3 loop: CASSQDMKRETQYF. CDR3 bases: TGTGCCAGCAGCCAAGATATGAAAAGAGAGACCCAGTACTTC.

V gene TRBV2 combines with J gene TRBJ2-6; no clear D. V was cut by 3 bases and J by 2 bases, with 11 bases left in between. This CDR3 contains 16 residues. Germline assignment: CDR1 SNHLY and CDR2 FYNNEI. CDR3 protein: CASSDGPSPGANVLTF. CDR3 DNA sequence: TGTGCCAGCAGTGATGGTCCAAGTCCTGGGGCCAACGTCCTGACTTTC. The full variable domain, completed using reference TRBV2 and TRBJ2-6, is EPEVTQTPSHQVTQMGQEVILRCVPISNHLYFYWYRQILGQKVEFLVSFYNNEISEKSEIFDDQFSVERPDGSNFTLKIRSTKLEDSAMYFCASSDGPSPGANVLTFGAGSRLTVL.

In DNA, the CDR3 is TGCGCCAGCAGCCAAGAAAATACAGGAACCTACGAGCAGTACTTC. This codes for CASSQENTGTYEQYF. J is TRBJ2-7 and V is TRBV4-1, with D perhaps matching TRBD1 (5 bases). The CDR3 consists of 15 residues. V lost 0 bases, J lost 2 bases, and 11 bases lay in between. Germline-derived CDR1 and CDR2 are MGHRA and YSYEKL.

In its sample, this clonotype was seen once. The chain recombines TRBV6-2 or TRBV6-3 with TRBJ1-1, with D hard to call. The CDR3 covers 14 residues. The germline V gene has CDR1 MNHEY and CDR2 SVGEGT. Trimming cost V 5 bases and J 1 base, with 11 bases left between them. Written as DNA, the CDR3 is TGTGCCAGCAGTGAGCTCCAGGAGAACACTGAAGCTTTCTTT. It yields the protein CASSELQENTEAFF.

This clonotype was seen a few times. This chain joins TRBV5-1 and TRBJ1-1, with 7 bases aligning to TRBD1. V trimming: 2 bases; J trimming: 1 base; junction bases outside the gene matches: 20. CDR1 and CDR2 from the germline V gene are SGHRS and YFSETQ. CDR3 length equals 20 residues. Written as DNA, the CDR3 is TGCGCCAGCAGCTTATTAGGGGACAGCCCTAAGGGTAGGAGGAACACTGAAGCTTTCTTT. This sequence encodes CASSLLGDSPKGRRNTEAFF. The full variable domain, its missing parts supplied by reference TRBV5-1 and TRBJ1-1, is KAGVTQTPRYLIKTRGQQVTLSCSPISGHRSVSWYQQTPGQGLQFLFEYFSETQRNKGNFPGRFSGRQFSNSRSEMNVSTLELGDSALYLCASSLLGDSPKGRRNTEAFFGQGTRLTVV.

The rearrangement joins TRBV7-9 to TRBJ1-1; no definite D call. Germline CDR1 is SEHNR and CDR2 is FQNEAQ (reference sequence). This CDR3 has 12 residues. Trimming cost V 3 bases and J 7 bases, with 9 bases left between them. CDR3: CASSFRDLEAFF. The CDR3 DNA sequence: TGTGCCAGCAGCTTTCGAGACCTTGAAGCTTTCTTT.

The chain joins TRBV6-2 or TRBV6-3 to TRBJ1-2, with D possibly matching TRBD1 (5 bases). The V gene lost 5 bases and the J gene lost 1 base, with 17 bases spanning the gap. Germline CDR1 MNHEY, CDR2 SVGEGT. CDR3 length: 16 amino acids. CDR3 in amino acids: CASSQSGTGLNYGYTF. The CDR3 DNA reads TGTGCCAGCAGTCAATCCGGGACGGGCCTTAACTATGGCTACACCTTC.

The rearrangement links TRBV9 to TRBJ1-6; D call uncertain. V lost 4 bases and J 5 bases, leaving 16 bases between the germline ends. The CDR3 spans 16 residues. Germline loops: CDR1 SGDLS, CDR2 YYNGEE. The CDR3 here is CASSPSAQPNNSPLHF. Written as DNA, the CDR3 is TGTGCCAGCAGCCCCTCCGCGCAGCCAAATAATTCACCCCTCCACTTT. The entire variable domain, with the rest obtained from reference TRBV9 and TRBJ1-6, is as follows: DSGVTQTPKHLITATGQRVTLRCSPRSGDLSVYWYQQSLDQGLQFLIQYYNGEERAKGNILERFSAQQFPDLHSELNLSSLELGDSALYFCASSPSAQPNNSPLHFGNGTRLTVT.

This clonotype was found a few times. V and J are TRBV27 and TRBJ2-1; 13 nucleotides align to TRBD2. CDR3 size: 17 residues. V trimming: 3 bases; J trimming: 8 bases; junction bases outside the gene matches: 10. Germline V gene lookup returns CDR1 MNHEY and CDR2 SMNVEV (reference sequence). CDR3 protein: CASSLFATSGGSYEQFF. DNA of the CDR3: TGTGCCAGCAGTTTGTTCGCGACTAGCGGGGGGAGCTATGAGCAGTTCTTC.

With respect to this clonotype: Mismatch with germline at one junction end may stem from a read error. CDR3 coding DNA: TGTGTCAGCAGTGATAACAGGGAATTGAACACTGAAGCTTTCTTT. This codes for CVSSDNRELNTEAFF. The chain combines TRBV6-6 with TRBJ1-1, with D perhaps TRBD1 (6 bases). The length of the CDR3 is 15 residues. Germline V gives CDR1 MNHNY, CDR2 SVGAGI (reference sequence).

The chain is built from TRBV12-3 or TRBV12-4 and TRBJ2-1; D gene ambiguous. V lost 3 bases, J lost 5 bases, and 8 bases lay in between. This CDR3 region has 13 residues. Here the CDR3 reads CASSFAGNNEQFF. CDR3 bases: TGTGCCAGCAGTTTCGCTGGAAACAATGAGCAGTTCTTC.

The V and J genes are TRBV27 and TRBJ1-2; the match to TRBD1 covers 9 bases. Germline-derived CDR1 and CDR2 are MNHEY and SMNVEV (reference sequence). Trimming cost V 6 bases and J 6 bases; bases outside gene matches: 14. The CDR3 extends over 16 amino acids. The CDR3 region has the DNA TGTGCCAGCAGCTCCCCGGGACAGGGAAGCCACCATGGCTACACCTTC. Encoded protein: CASSSPGQGSHHGYTF.

The chain has TRBV28 and TRBJ1-2, with D uncertain. Germline lookup yields CDR1 MDHEN and CDR2 SYDVKM. This CDR3 is 17 amino acids long. Between the trimmed V and J ends, which lost 4 bases and 4 bases, there was a span of 22 bases. This chain's CDR3 is CASSSMDSSLKAYGYTF. The CDR3 DNA sequence: TGTGCCAGCAGTTCCATGGACTCTTCCCTCAAGGCCTATGGCTACACCTTC.

This clonotype came up a few times. The V and J genes are TRBV20-1 and TRBJ1-5; D may be TRBD1 (6 bases). V lost 6 bases and J lost 7, with 19 bases in between. Germline lookup yields CDR1 DFQATT and CDR2 SNEGSKA (reference sequence). This CDR3 is 14 amino acids long. The CDR3 here is CSATVGHSRQPQHF. The CDR3, as DNA: TGCAGTGCCACCGTGGGACATTCGAGACAGCCCCAGCATTTT.